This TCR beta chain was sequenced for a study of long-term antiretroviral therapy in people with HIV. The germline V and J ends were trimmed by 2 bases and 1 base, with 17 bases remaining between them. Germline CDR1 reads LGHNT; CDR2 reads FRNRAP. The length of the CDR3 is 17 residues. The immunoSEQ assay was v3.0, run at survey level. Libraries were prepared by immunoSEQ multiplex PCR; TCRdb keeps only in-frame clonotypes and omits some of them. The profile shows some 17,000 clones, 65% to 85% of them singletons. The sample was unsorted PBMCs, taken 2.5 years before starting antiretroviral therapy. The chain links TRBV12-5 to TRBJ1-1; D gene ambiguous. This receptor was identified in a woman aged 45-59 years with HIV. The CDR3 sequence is CASGLLTNTLGNTEAFF. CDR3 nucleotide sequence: TGTGCTAGTGGTTTGCTGACCAATACTTTGGGGAACACTGAAGCTTTCTTT.